This T cell receptor beta chain was identified during a study of blood T cells in healthy people across ages. With a J-beta primer mix and a sample-barcoded 5' primer, a second PCR ran 7 to 11 cycles. Each of the cDNA molecules was tagged by a template-switch adaptor with 12 random nucleotides. TCRdb redid the calling of the 5' RACE reads with MiXCR, one entry per CDR3 protein. The table includes about 730,000 distinct CDR3 sequences, roughly two fifths detected once. Germline V lookup: CDR1 SGHRS, CDR2 YFSETQ. Trimming at V came to 3 bases and at J to 11 bases, leaving 14 bases not matched to a gene. The CDR3 spans 15 residues. This clonotype appeared a few times. Donor samples were obtained from healthy Caucasian individuals from Russia, aged 6 to 90. It was ten milliliters of peripheral blood that were drawn from each donor. Whenever a sample was processed, at least 7 million PBMCs were isolated.

Sequenced sample: blood. The chain joins TRBV5-1 to TRBJ2-5; TRBD1 matches at 9 bases. The sequence was collected from a woman aged 55-70 years in good health. The CDR3 loop reads CASSYAGTGNNEQYF. Here the CDR3 DNA reads TGCGCCAGCAGCTATGCCGGGACAGGGAACAATGAGCAGTACTTC.